The rows below give T cell receptor beta chains drawn from one sample of a study of shared clonotypes between healthy human individuals. Sequencing was performed with immunoSEQ multiplex PCR; in TCRdb, only in-frame clones are kept and a portion is missing. The data show around 2.1 million clones, with 85% to 95% seen just once and roughly 1.7% held by the top ten. The sample taken for sequencing was naive CD8+ T cells from PBMCs. The source is a man between 18 and 35 years old in good health. Some clones in this sample may be carry-over from other donors' samples. CDR3s include the opening cysteine and the closing phenylalanine or tryptophan. Fields, in order: J gene, V gene, clone size, D gene, CDR3 protein, CDR3 DNA. The D gene is left open where the match is weak. Not every row has a clone size; where given, it reads once, few, many or a size class.

TRBJ1-4	TRBV21-1	once	.	CASSKALTGNEKLFF	TGTGCCAGCAGCAAAGCGCTAACAGGGAATGAAAAACTGTTTTTT
TRBJ2-5	TRBV10-3	.	.	CAISEHRSRVGTQYF	TGTGCCATCAGTGAGCATCGGAGCCGGGTTGGGACCCAGTACTTC
TRBJ2-7	TRBV28	.	.	CASSLDGSYEQYF	TGTGCCAGCAGTTTGGACGGCTCCTACGAGCAGTACTTC
TRBJ2-7	TRBV11-2	.	TRBD1	CASSLGAGTGNFEQYF	TGTGCCAGCAGCTTGGGGGCGGGGACAGGAAACTTCGAGCAGTACTTC
TRBJ2-1	TRBV5-1	.	.	CASRREAGNEQFF	TGCGCCAGCCGGCGGGAAGCTGGGAATGAGCAGTTCTTC
TRBJ2-3	TRBV9	.	.	CASSGRLAGVETDTQYF	TGTGCCAGCAGCGGACGTTTGGCTGGTGTGGAGACAGATACGCAGTATTTT
TRBJ2-3	TRBV29-1	.	.	CSVEGRESTDTQYF	TGCAGCGTCGAGGGCAGGGAAAGCACAGATACGCAGTATTTT
TRBJ2-2	TRBV6-4	.	.	CASSDSSSVNTGELFF	TGTGCCAGCAGTGACTCGTCTAGCGTTAACACCGGGGAGCTGTTTTTT
TRBJ2-5	TRBV6-6	.	TRBD1	CASSYFGTGGGETQYF	TGTGCCAGCAGTTACTTTGGGACAGGGGGCGGAGAGACCCAGTACTTC
TRBJ1-2	TRBV7-8	.	.	CASSSGPGDYGYTF	TGTGCCAGCAGTTCGGGGCCCGGGGACTATGGCTACACCTTC
TRBJ2-2	TRBV9	.	TRBD1	CASSPQGANTGELFF	TGTGCCAGCAGCCCACAGGGGGCGAACACCGGGGAGCTGTTTTTT
TRBJ1-5	TRBV19	once	.	CASSIGTVRISQPQHF	TGTGCCAGTAGTATCGGGACCGTTCGAATAAGTCAGCCCCAGCATTTT
TRBJ2-1	TRBV30	.	TRBD2	CAWTSWTSGGSYNEQFF	TGTGCCTGGACCTCTTGGACTAGCGGAGGCTCCTACAATGAGCAGTTCTTC
TRBJ2-7	TRBV28	.	.	CASSLFRLRDSYEQYF	TGTGCCAGCAGTTTATTTAGATTGAGGGACTCCTACGAGCAGTACTTC
TRBJ1-6	TRBV7-9	.	.	CASSTSDGPLHF	TGTGCCAGCAGCACGTCGGACGGTCCCCTCCACTTT
TRBJ2-1	TRBV15	.	.	CATSKQQGGSNEQFF	TGTGCCACCAGCAAGCAACAGGGAGGGAGCAATGAGCAGTTCTTC
TRBJ1-5	TRBV28	.	.	CASSSLETGDSGPQHF	TGTGCCAGCAGTTCCTTAGAAACAGGCGACTCGGGGCCCCAGCATTTT
TRBJ1-2	TRBV27	.	.	CASGEPGPQGSPTLGYGYTF	TGTGCCAGCGGAGAACCGGGACCCCAAGGATCGCCTACGCTAGGCTATGGCTACACCTTC
TRBJ2-3	TRBV6-5	.	.	CASSIDRTDTQYF	TGTGCCAGCAGCATTGACAGAACAGATACGCAGTATTTT
TRBJ1-1	TRBV5-1	.	TRBD1	CASTEDRDTEAFF	TGCGCCAGCACCGAGGACAGGGACACTGAAGCTTTCTTT
TRBJ1-2	TRBV7-3	.	.	CASRGSFGYTF	TGTGCCAGCCGGGGGAGTTTTGGCTACACCTTC
TRBJ2-1	TRBV5-1	.	TRBD2	CASSLGLAGGIQEQFF	TGCGCCAGCAGCCTGGGACTAGCGGGAGGGATACAGGAGCAGTTCTTC
TRBJ2-3	TRBV27	.	.	CASSILGGAQDTQYF	TGTGCCAGCAGTATACTGGGCGGGGCCCAGGATACGCAGTATTTT
TRBJ2-3	TRBV28	.	.	CASSWAAVSTDTQYF	TGTGCCAGCAGTTGGGCGGCAGTTAGCACAGATACGCAGTATTTT
TRBJ1-1	TRBV19	.	TRBD1	CASSHRGENTEAFF	TGTGCCAGTAGTCACAGGGGGGAGAACACTGAAGCTTTCTTT
TRBJ2-6	TRBV10-3	once	.	CAISRGSGANVLTF	TGTGCCATCAGCAGGGGATCTGGGGCCAACGTCCTGACTTTC
TRBJ2-7	TRBV11-2	.	.	CASSRRTHYEQYF	TGTGCCAGCAGCCGAAGGACACACTACGAGCAGTACTTC
TRBJ2-7	TRBV27	.	.	CASSLINIQGIYEQYF	TGTGCCAGCAGTTTAATCAATATTCAGGGAATCTACGAGCAGTACTTC
TRBJ1-2	TRBV7-3	once	TRBD1	CASSLTLSGGWHGYTF	TGTGCCAGCAGCTTAACGCTGTCAGGGGGCTGGCATGGCTACACCTTC
TRBJ2-1	TRBV23-1	.	.	CASSQGRDVKGGGNEQFF	TGCGCCAGCAGTCAAGGCAGAGACGTTAAGGGTGGCGGGAATGAGCAGTTCTTC
TRBJ1-3	TRBV19	.	.	CASSIGFSGNTIYF	TGTGCCAGTAGTATCGGGTTCTCTGGAAACACCATATATTTT
TRBJ2-5	TRBV5-1	.	TRBD2	CASSYRLAGVGETQYF	TGCGCCAGCAGCTATCGACTAGCGGGAGTGGGAGAGACCCAGTACTTC
TRBJ2-1	TRBV5-1	.	.	CASSPSPREDNEQFF	TGCGCCAGCAGCCCGTCCCCGCGAGAGGACAATGAGCAGTTCTTC
TRBJ1-6	TRBV7-9	.	.	CASSPRGTENNSPLHF	TGTGCCAGCAGCCCCCGAGGGACTGAAAATAATTCACCCCTCCACTTT
TRBJ2-7	TRBV5-4	.	TRBD1	CASSFGTGVYEQYF	TGTGCCAGCAGCTTCGGGACAGGGGTATACGAGCAGTACTTC
TRBJ1-2	TRBV28	.	.	CASKAKDSYGYTF	TGTGCCAGCAAGGCCAAGGACAGCTATGGCTACACCTTC
TRBJ2-2	TRBV10-3	.	TRBD2	CAISPSGRSTGELFF	TGTGCCATCAGTCCTAGCGGGAGATCCACCGGGGAGCTGTTTTTT
TRBJ2-7	TRBV13	.	TRBD2	CASSLGTSGSYEQYF	TGTGCCAGCAGCTTAGGGACTAGCGGTTCCTACGAGCAGTACTTC
TRBJ2-1	TRBV12-5	.	.	CASGPGWDEQFF	TGTGCTAGTGGCCCCGGTTGGGATGAGCAGTTCTTC
TRBJ2-7	TRBV9	.	.	CASSDRDTSYEQYF	TGTGCCAGCAGCGACCGGGACACCTCCTACGAGCAGTACTTC
TRBJ2-5	TRBV5-6	.	.	CASSLGTSQETQYF	TGTGCCAGCAGCCTCGGGACTTCGCAAGAGACCCAGTACTTC
TRBJ2-1	TRBV2	.	TRBD2	CASSEPREKLYNEQFF	TGTGCCAGCAGTGAACCGCGGGAGAAGCTATACAATGAGCAGTTCTTC
TRBJ2-1	TRBV7-3	.	.	CASSDTRGTYNEQFF	TGTGCCAGCAGCGACACTAGGGGGACCTACAATGAGCAGTTCTTC
TRBJ1-1	TRBV14	.	.	CASSLLRSNTEAFF	TGTGCCAGCAGCCTCCTCCGGAGTAACACTGAAGCTTTCTTT
TRBJ2-3	TRBV27	.	.	CASVSSTDTQYF	TGTGCCAGCGTCTCTAGCACAGATACGCAGTATTTT
TRBJ2-7	TRBV5-3	.	.	CARSVGPKGRYSYEQYF	TGTGCCAGAAGCGTGGGGCCTAAGGGGCGATACTCCTACGAGCAGTACTTC
TRBJ2-7	TRBV7-9	few	.	CATQQGSYEQYF	TGTGCCACCCAACAGGGCTCCTACGAGCAGTACTTC
TRBJ2-2	TRBV15	once	TRBD2	CATSSTLGLAGVGANTGELFF	TGTGCCACCAGCAGCACCCTGGGGCTAGCGGGAGTCGGTGCGAACACCGGGGAGCTGTTTTTT